Below, 22 T cell receptor beta chains from the same sample are listed, as sequenced in a study of CD8+ T cells in alopecia areata. The treatment was: oral pan-JAK inhibitor, 5-10 mg twice daily. The sequencing template was cDNA reverse transcribed from extracted RNA. Produced via immunoSEQ multiplex PCR; TCRdb's table is partial and in-frame only. The sample shows about 270,000 clones, 50% to 75% of them seen only once. This specimen was CD4+ T cells sorted from blood, taken at roughly week 53, from a patient treated with tofacitinib. The receptors were sampled from a human donor with alopecia areata.

V gene TRBV27 combines with J gene TRBJ1-1, with D unclear. This CDR3 comprises 13 residues. The ends were cut back, 2 bases at V and 5 bases at J, with 9 bases in the middle. CDR1 is MNHEY and CDR2 is SMNVEV in the germline V gene (reference sequence). The CDR3 nucleotides read TGTGCCAGCAGTTTAAGATTGGGGACTGAAGCTTTCTTT. Its protein is CASSLRLGTEAFF.

This sequence joins TRBV9 and TRBJ1-5; a weak D match, TRBD1 (5 bases). Germline V gene data show CDR1 as SGDLS and CDR2 as YYNGEE. The CDR3 is made up of 14 amino acids. The V gene lost 0 bases and the J gene lost 3 bases, with 7 bases spanning the gap. The CDR3 sequence is CASSVGGHNQPQHF. CDR3 in DNA: TGTGCCAGCAGCGTAGGGGGCCACAATCAGCCCCAGCATTTT.

This chain joins TRBV12-5 and TRBJ2-2; a weak D match, TRBD1 (5 bases). The CDR3 loop spans 15 amino acids. Germline values: CDR1 LGHNT, CDR2 FRNRAP. Deletions cut 4 bases from V and 0 bases from J, with 9 bases between. In DNA, the CDR3 is TGTGCTAGTGGTTCGGTCAGGGCGAACACCGGGGAGCTGTTTTTT. Residues: CASGSVRANTGELFF.

Comment on this clone: Germline and junction disagree at one end, which may indicate a read error. V gene TRBV11-1 combines with J gene TRBJ2-7, with 8 positions matching TRBD1. CDR1 is SGHAT, CDR2 FQDESV, per germline (reference sequence). This CDR3 contains 12 residues. The CDR3: CASSLDGQGRHF. The DNA for the CDR3 is TGTGCCAGCAGCTTAGATGGACAGGGACGGCACTTC.

This clone was recorded only once. The J gene is TRBJ2-6, the V gene TRBV10-3; D perhaps matches TRBD1 (5 bases). The V gene's germline CDR1 is ENHRY and CDR2 SYGVKD. The CDR3 is 18 amino acids. V lost 0 bases, J lost 0 bases, and 12 bases lay in between. The CDR3, as DNA: TGTGCCATCAGTGAGTCATGGGGCCCGCGCTCTGGGGCCAACGTCCTGACTTTC. Amino acids: CAISESWGPRSGANVLTF.

The rearrangement joins TRBV27 to TRBJ1-2; TRBD1 is a possible D gene (6 bases). From germline, CDR1 is MNHEY and CDR2 SMNVEV (reference sequence). The CDR3 runs to 15 residues. The germline V and J ends were trimmed by 6 bases and 5 bases, with 19 bases remaining between them. Here the CDR3 DNA reads TGTGCCAGCAGGGTGGACAGCGGCGGTTGGTATGGCTACACCTTC. Protein: CASRVDSGGWYGYTF.

This clone occurred a few times. The CDR3 is CASTLGLAGFEQFF. The CDR3, as DNA: TGTGCCAGCACTTTAGGACTAGCGGGGTTTGAGCAGTTCTTC. The chain links TRBV6-1 to TRBJ2-1; 12 nucleotides align to TRBD2. Germline CDR1 reads MNHNS; CDR2 reads SASEGT. J was trimmed by 9 bases and V by 7 bases; bases with no gene match: 7. The CDR3 extends over 14 amino acids.

This clone turned up a few times. This chain connects TRBV25-1 to TRBJ1-2; no clear D. The CDR3 has 13 residues. The ends were cut back, 7 bases at V and 6 bases at J, with 15 bases in the middle. The germline gives CDR1 MGHDK, CDR2 SYGVNS. The CDR3 DNA sequence: TGTGCCAGCAACCACAAAGAGTATGATGGCTACACCTTC. Protein sequence: CASNHKEYDGYTF.

The table lists this clone with a few counts. J is TRBJ1-6 and V is TRBV7-8; 9 bases fit TRBD1. This CDR3 is built from 15 residues. V lost 5 bases to trimming and J lost 9 bases; unmatched junction nucleotides: 8. Germline CDR1 SGHVS, CDR2 FQNEAQ. CDR3 sequence: CASSNRDREGSPLHF. Written as DNA, the CDR3 is TGTGCCAGCAGCAACCGGGACAGGGAAGGTTCACCCCTCCACTTT.

V is TRBV30 and J is TRBJ2-3; D could derive from TRBD1 or TRBD2 (5 bases each). The V end was cut by 3 bases, the J end by 0 bases, with 16 bases between. The germline CDR1 and CDR2 sequences are GTSNPN and SVGIG (reference sequence). The length of the CDR3 is 16 residues. DNA for the CDR3: TGTGCCTGGAGGGCCGGGACCCTGGCCAGCACAGATACGCAGTATTTT. The encoded protein is CAWRAGTLASTDTQYF.

The V and J genes are TRBV9 and TRBJ1-6; D is ambiguous. Germline CDR1 is SGDLS and CDR2 is YYNGEE. Trimming left V 3 bases short and J 11 bases short, with 9 bases between. This CDR3 comprises 12 residues. CDR3 nucleotide sequence: TGTGCCAGCAGCGGACAAAATACACCCCTCCACTTT. It encodes CASSGQNTPLHF.

The rearrangement uses TRBV30 and TRBJ2-1, with D maybe TRBD2 (5 bases). The CDR3 has 14 residues. Deletions cut 0 bases from V and 6 bases from J, with 12 bases between. The germline V gene has CDR1 GTSNPN and CDR2 SVGIG (reference sequence). CDR3 nucleotides: TGTGCCTGGAGTGTACTAGGGCGGTCCAATGAGCAGTTCTTC. It encodes CAWSVLGRSNEQFF.

The chain links TRBV29-1 to TRBJ1-4, with 9 nucleotides matching TRBD1. The CDR3 is 13 residues long. Germline assignment: CDR1 SQVTM and CDR2 ANQGSEA. The V segment lost 7 bases and the J segment 5 bases; nucleotides outside the gene matches: 5. The CDR3 DNA follows: TGCAGCGGTCTGACAGGGGGGAATGAAAAACTGTTTTTT. This translates into CSGLTGGNEKLFF.

Only a few counts were recorded for this clone. V is TRBV29-1 and J is TRBJ2-1; D unclear. The CDR3 runs 12 residues. Germline CDR1 SQVTM, CDR2 ANQGSEA. Trimming stripped 5 bases from V and 5 bases from J, with 10 bases between. This chain's CDR3 is CSVLGLNNEQFF. CDR3 in DNA: TGCAGCGTTCTAGGTCTCAACAATGAGCAGTTCTTC.

The chain employs TRBV29-1 and TRBJ1-1; D uncertain. Germline V gives CDR1 SQVTM, CDR2 ANQGSEA. Trimming took off 2 bases at V and 0 bases at J, with 10 bases between the two ends. The length of the CDR3 is 14 residues. The CDR3 is CSVERARLNTEAFF. CDR3 in DNA: TGCAGCGTTGAAAGGGCAAGATTGAACACTGAAGCTTTCTTT.

The chain joins TRBV30 to TRBJ2-3; D may be TRBD2 (5 bases). V lost 0 bases and J 8 bases, leaving 6 bases between the germline ends. CDR1 and CDR2 from the germline V gene are GTSNPN and SVGIG (reference sequence). This CDR3 comprises 11 residues. The CDR3 DNA sequence: TGTGCCTGGAGTGTTGAGGGTACGCAGTATTTT. It encodes CAWSVEGTQYF.

This chain joins TRBV2 and TRBJ2-3; 9 bases agree with TRBD1. V was clipped by 6 bases and J by 5 bases; unmatched bases: 6. From germline, CDR1 is SNHLY and CDR2 FYNNEI. The CDR3 consists of 14 residues. The CDR3 spells CASSEQGAGDTQYF. The DNA of the CDR3 is TGTGCCAGCAGCGAACAGGGGGCAGGAGATACGCAGTATTTT.

This clone came up a few times. This sequence joins TRBV7-8 and TRBJ2-4; D call uncertain. V shed 5 bases and J shed 8 bases, with 10 bases lying between them. This CDR3 spans 12 amino acids. Germline loops: CDR1 SGHVS, CDR2 FQNEAQ. CDR3 bases: TGTGCCAGCAGCCCTGACCGCGACATTCAGTACTTC. Amino acids: CASSPDRDIQYF.

This rearrangement joins TRBV14 to TRBJ1-4; 9 positions match TRBD1. This CDR3 is 14 amino acids long. V was clipped by 5 bases and J by 7 bases; unmatched bases: 5. CDR1 is SGHDN, CDR2 FVKESK, per germline. CDR3 sequence: CASSKQGATEKLFF. The CDR3 nucleotides read TGTGCCAGCAGCAAACAGGGGGCGACTGAAAAACTGTTTTTT.

This clone was picked up many times. The chain carries TRBV7-9 and TRBJ1-1, with a possible D match to TRBD1 (5 bases). CDR1 and CDR2 from the germline V gene are SEHNR and FQNEAQ (reference sequence). The CDR3 spans 12 residues. V was pared by 3 bases and J by 10 bases, with 12 bases between. The CDR3 DNA follows: TGTGCCAGCAGCTTGAGGGGAGTTGGAGCTTTCTTT. Translation: CASSLRGVGAFF.

This chain links TRBV13 with TRBJ2-7; D is unclear. Germline CDR1 and CDR2: PRHDT and FYEKMQ (reference sequence). The CDR3 contains 14 residues. Trimming removed 3 bases from V and 4 bases from J, with 13 bases in between. The DNA of the CDR3 is TGTGCCAGCAGCTTGAGGCAGGCCAGTTACGAGCAGTACTTC. It specifies CASSLRQASYEQYF.

The genes are TRBV9 and TRBJ2-5; 9 positions match TRBD1. The CDR3 has 16 residues. The germline V gene has CDR1 SGDLS and CDR2 YYNGEE. Trimming at V came to 0 bases and at J to 5 bases, leaving 8 bases not matched to a gene. As DNA, the CDR3 is TGTGCCAGCAGCGTAGCCAAACAGGGGGCCGGGGAGACCCAGTACTTC. It translates to CASSVAKQGAGETQYF.